Given below is one T cell receptor beta chain in context. The target antigen is unknown. The data stem from a study of cytomegalovirus exposure and HLA in healthy donors. The study's findings and limits: Most TCR sequences showed up rarely, but some public TCRs showed up in many donors. Confirmation in vitro established that a few CMV-associated chains were specific for CMV antigens. In the 120 validation repertoires, 85% to 95% of cluster scores exceeded 0, per a later analysis.

CDR1 is SQVTM and CDR2 is ANQGSEA in the germline V gene. The trim removed 7 bases at V and 3 bases at J, leaving 11 bases unmatched. CDR3 length: 16 amino acids. Here immunoSEQ multiplex PCR was the method, and the copy in TCRdb shows in-frame clones only, minus some. This table has some 140,000 clones, 85% to 90% appearing once. The chain combines TRBV29-1 with TRBJ1-4; 10 nucleotides agree with TRBD1. Sequenced sample: PBMCs. The source of this sequence is a human donor in good health. DNA of the CDR3: TGCAGCGCCCTCGACAGGGGGCGAGGTGCTAATGAAAAACTGTTTTTT. Protein product: CSALDRGRGANEKLFF. The full variable domain, in which reference TRBV29-1 and TRBJ1-4 provide the parts outside the CDR3, is SAVISQKPSRDICQRGTSLTIQCQVDSQVTMMFWYRQQPGQSLTLIATANQGSEATYESGFVIDKFPISRPNLTFSTLTVSNMSPEDSSIYLCSALDRGRGANEKLFFGSGTQLSVL.